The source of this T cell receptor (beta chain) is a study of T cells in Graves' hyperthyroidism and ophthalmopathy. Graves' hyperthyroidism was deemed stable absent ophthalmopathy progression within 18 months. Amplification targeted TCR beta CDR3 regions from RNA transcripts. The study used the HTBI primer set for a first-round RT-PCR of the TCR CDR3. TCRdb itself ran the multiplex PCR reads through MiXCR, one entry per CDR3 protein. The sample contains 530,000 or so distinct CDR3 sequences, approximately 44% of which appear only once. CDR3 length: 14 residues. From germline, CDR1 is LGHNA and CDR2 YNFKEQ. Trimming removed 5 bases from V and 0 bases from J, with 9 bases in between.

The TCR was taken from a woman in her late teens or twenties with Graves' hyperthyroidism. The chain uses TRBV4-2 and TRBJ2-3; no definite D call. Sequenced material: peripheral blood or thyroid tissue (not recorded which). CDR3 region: CASSADLSTDTQYF. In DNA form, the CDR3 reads TGTGCCAGCAGCGCGGACCTTAGCACAGATACGCAGTATTTT.